Listed below are T cell receptor beta chains from one sample, sequenced in a study of shared clonotypes between healthy human individuals. Using immunoSEQ multiplex PCR, the repertoire was profiled, and TCRdb retains in-frame clones only, with some absent. The sample yields around 480,000 clones, almost 80% seen once. Sequencing was done on a sample of PBMCs. The receptors here all came from a middle-aged woman in good health. Some clones in this sample may be carry-over from other donors' samples. Each CDR3 is given with its conserved first and last residue. The order of the fields is D gene, clone size, V gene, J gene, CDR3 DNA, CDR3 protein. The D gene is left open where the match is weak. Clone size is shown for a subset of rows, as once, few, many or a class of expanded clone.

d_gene: TRBD1; abundance: -; v_gene: TRBV19; j_gene: TRBJ2-5; CDR3nt: TGTGCCAGTAGTCCCCGCCGAGGGGGCAGACAAGAGACCCAGTACTTC; CDR3aa: CASSPRRGGRQETQYF
d_gene: TRBD2; abundance: -; v_gene: TRBV5-1; j_gene: TRBJ2-5; CDR3nt: TGCGCCAGCAGCCCGACTAGCGGACAAGAGACCCAGTACTTC; CDR3aa: CASSPTSGQETQYF
d_gene: TRBD1; abundance: -; v_gene: TRBV30; j_gene: TRBJ2-7; CDR3nt: TGTGCCCACACCGGGACAGGGGCCTACGAGCAGTACTTC; CDR3aa: CAHTGTGAYEQYF
d_gene: -; abundance: -; v_gene: TRBV10-3; j_gene: TRBJ2-1; CDR3nt: TGTGCCATCAGTGAGTCACAGGAGGCCCCGTTGGGCCGTTCGCAGTTCTTC; CDR3aa: CAISESQEAPLGRSQFF
d_gene: TRBD1; abundance: once; v_gene: TRBV27; j_gene: TRBJ2-2; CDR3nt: TGTGCCAGCAGCCTGGACGGGACAGGGAACACCGGGGAGCTGTTTTTT; CDR3aa: CASSLDGTGNTGELFF
d_gene: TRBD1; abundance: -; v_gene: TRBV19; j_gene: TRBJ2-2; CDR3nt: TGTGCCAGTAGAGGACAGGGCGAGCGAGAGCTGTTTTTT; CDR3aa: CASRGQGERELFF
d_gene: TRBD2; abundance: -; v_gene: TRBV7-2; j_gene: TRBJ2-3; CDR3nt: TGTGCCAGCAGCTTAGCTGGGACTAGCGGGAGAAGAGATACGCAGTATTTT; CDR3aa: CASSLAGTSGRRDTQYF
d_gene: -; abundance: -; v_gene: TRBV7-2; j_gene: TRBJ2-2; CDR3nt: TGTGCCAGCAGCTTAGAGCTAGCTACCGGGGAGCTGTTTTTT; CDR3aa: CASSLELATGELFF
d_gene: TRBD1; abundance: -; v_gene: TRBV2; j_gene: TRBJ1-6; CDR3nt: TGTGCCAGCAGGGTGACAGGGGGGAGGGATTCACCCCTCCACTTT; CDR3aa: CASRVTGGRDSPLHF
d_gene: TRBD2; abundance: -; v_gene: TRBV5-1; j_gene: TRBJ2-1; CDR3nt: TGCGCCAGCAGCTTACAGGGACTAGCGTCCCCCTACAATGAGCAGTTCTTC; CDR3aa: CASSLQGLASPYNEQFF
d_gene: TRBD2; abundance: few; v_gene: TRBV7-9; j_gene: TRBJ2-1; CDR3nt: TGTGCCAGCAGCGGAATGAGGGGACTAGCGGGAGTCAATGAGCAGTTCTTC; CDR3aa: CASSGMRGLAGVNEQFF
d_gene: TRBD2; abundance: -; v_gene: TRBV5-1; j_gene: TRBJ2-1; CDR3nt: TGCGCCAGCAGCTTGGCGGGCGGGAGCTCCTACAATGAGCAGTTCTTC; CDR3aa: CASSLAGGSSYNEQFF
d_gene: -; abundance: few; v_gene: TRBV29-1; j_gene: TRBJ2-5; CDR3nt: TGCAGCGTTCAGGGACAACGCCAAGAGACCCAGTACTTC; CDR3aa: CSVQGQRQETQYF
d_gene: -; abundance: few; v_gene: TRBV5-1; j_gene: TRBJ2-2; CDR3nt: TGCGCCAGCAGCTTGGCGAGGAACACCGGGGAGCTGTTTTTT; CDR3aa: CASSLARNTGELFF
d_gene: -; abundance: -; v_gene: TRBV9; j_gene: TRBJ2-2; CDR3nt: TGTGCCAGCAGCGCCCCCGGGGGCACCGGGGAGCTGTTTTTT; CDR3aa: CASSAPGGTGELFF
d_gene: TRBD1; abundance: -; v_gene: TRBV7-2; j_gene: TRBJ1-2; CDR3nt: TGTGCCAGCAGCTTAGCCGGGACAGTCCGCTATGGCTACACCTTC; CDR3aa: CASSLAGTVRYGYTF
d_gene: TRBD1; abundance: -; v_gene: TRBV25-1; j_gene: TRBJ1-1; CDR3nt: TGTGCCAGCAGGACAGGGCTATGGGGGATGAACACTGAAGCTTTCTTT; CDR3aa: CASRTGLWGMNTEAFF
d_gene: TRBD1; abundance: -; v_gene: TRBV30; j_gene: TRBJ1-1; CDR3nt: TGTGCCTTTCGGGACAGCTCAACTTTCTTT; CDR3aa: CAFRDSSTFF
d_gene: TRBD2; abundance: -; v_gene: TRBV7-6; j_gene: TRBJ2-7; CDR3nt: TGTGCCAGCAGCCCCCGGACTAGCGACACCTACGAGCAGTACTTC; CDR3aa: CASSPRTSDTYEQYF
d_gene: -; abundance: -; v_gene: TRBV28; j_gene: TRBJ1-3; CDR3nt: TGTGCCAGCAGCCTCCGGGACACCATATATTTT; CDR3aa: CASSLRDTIYF
d_gene: -; abundance: -; v_gene: TRBV6-5; j_gene: TRBJ1-1; CDR3nt: TGTGCCAGCAGTTACAAGGTGGGAAGTGGGAACACTGAAGCTTTCTTT; CDR3aa: CASSYKVGSGNTEAFF
d_gene: -; abundance: -; v_gene: TRBV28; j_gene: TRBJ2-7; CDR3nt: TGTGCCAGCAGTTACACTAACTCCTACGAGCAGTACTTC; CDR3aa: CASSYTNSYEQYF
d_gene: TRBD2; abundance: few; v_gene: TRBV5-4; j_gene: TRBJ2-1; CDR3nt: TGTGCCAGCAGCTGGTGGACTAGCGGGAGTGATGAGCAGTTCTTC; CDR3aa: CASSWWTSGSDEQFF
d_gene: -; abundance: -; v_gene: TRBV7-9; j_gene: TRBJ1-2; CDR3nt: TGTGCCAGCAGCCAAGAAAATCGCAGGGACTATGGCTACACCTTC; CDR3aa: CASSQENRRDYGYTF
d_gene: TRBD2; abundance: -; v_gene: TRBV7-3; j_gene: TRBJ2-1; CDR3nt: TGTGCCAGCAGCCCTCGGGCGGGAGGGACGTACAATGAGCAGTTCTTC; CDR3aa: CASSPRAGGTYNEQFF
d_gene: TRBD1; abundance: -; v_gene: TRBV14; j_gene: TRBJ2-7; CDR3nt: TGTGCCACTCACCCACGGGACAGGGGTAACGAGCAGTACTTC; CDR3aa: CATHPRDRGNEQYF
d_gene: TRBD2; abundance: once; v_gene: TRBV4-2; j_gene: TRBJ2-1; CDR3nt: TGTGCCAGCAGCCAGGACCCCCCTCTTAGCGGGAAGGGGGATGAGCAGTTCTTC; CDR3aa: CASSQDPPLSGKGDEQFF
d_gene: -; abundance: -; v_gene: TRBV5-1; j_gene: TRBJ2-1; CDR3nt: TGCGCCAGCAGCTTGGTGTCAGGGCCACTAGGTGAGCAGTTCTTC; CDR3aa: CASSLVSGPLGEQFF
d_gene: -; abundance: -; v_gene: TRBV4-2; j_gene: TRBJ2-7; CDR3nt: TGTGCCAGCAGCCGTGGGGTAGTACGCGAGCAGTACTTC; CDR3aa: CASSRGVVREQYF
d_gene: TRBD1; abundance: few; v_gene: TRBV6-6; j_gene: TRBJ1-1; CDR3nt: TGTGCCAGCAGTCGACAGGGGGACACTGAAGCTTTCTTT; CDR3aa: CASSRQGDTEAFF
d_gene: -; abundance: -; v_gene: TRBV5-6; j_gene: TRBJ1-2; CDR3nt: TGTGCCAGCAGCCCACAAGTAAACTATGGCTACACCTTC; CDR3aa: CASSPQVNYGYTF
d_gene: -; abundance: -; v_gene: TRBV11-2; j_gene: TRBJ1-4; CDR3nt: TGTGCCAGCAGCTTAGAAGGGGCTGCAACTAATGAAAAACTGTTTTTT; CDR3aa: CASSLEGAATNEKLFF
d_gene: -; abundance: many; v_gene: TRBV2; j_gene: TRBJ1-2; CDR3nt: TGTGCCAGCTTCGGGGGGGCAGATGACTATGGCTACACCTTC; CDR3aa: CASFGGADDYGYTF
d_gene: TRBD1; abundance: -; v_gene: TRBV5-1; j_gene: TRBJ2-7; CDR3nt: TGCGCCAGCAGCCCGGAGGGACAGGATTTCTACGAGCAGTACTTC; CDR3aa: CASSPEGQDFYEQYF
d_gene: TRBD2; abundance: -; v_gene: TRBV18; j_gene: TRBJ2-3; CDR3nt: TGTGCCAGCTCACCTAGCGGGAGGACCGCAGATACGCAGTATTTT; CDR3aa: CASSPSGRTADTQYF
d_gene: -; abundance: -; v_gene: TRBV11-2; j_gene: TRBJ2-7; CDR3nt: TGTGCCAGCAGCCGGGACTTCCTGAGCGAGCAGTACTTC; CDR3aa: CASSRDFLSEQYF
d_gene: TRBD2; abundance: -; v_gene: TRBV6-4; j_gene: TRBJ2-7; CDR3nt: TGTGCCAGCAGACTAGCGGGAGGTTACGAGCAGTACTTC; CDR3aa: CASRLAGGYEQYF
d_gene: -; abundance: -; v_gene: TRBV5-1; j_gene: TRBJ2-5; CDR3nt: TGCGCCAGCAGCTTAGGGCAGGGAGAGACCCAGTACTTC; CDR3aa: CASSLGQGETQYF
d_gene: -; abundance: -; v_gene: TRBV21-1; j_gene: TRBJ2-3; CDR3nt: TGTGCCAGCAGCAATGAACAGGGAGAAGATACGCAGTATTTT; CDR3aa: CASSNEQGEDTQYF
d_gene: TRBD1; abundance: -; v_gene: TRBV28; j_gene: TRBJ1-6; CDR3nt: TGTGCCAGCCAAACAGGGGGCAATAGGGATTCACCCCTCCACTTT; CDR3aa: CASQTGGNRDSPLHF
d_gene: -; abundance: -; v_gene: TRBV6-6; j_gene: TRBJ2-5; CDR3nt: TGTGCCAGCAGTTACGGGGTGAGGGAGACCCAGTACTTC; CDR3aa: CASSYGVRETQYF
d_gene: -; abundance: once; v_gene: TRBV11-1; j_gene: TRBJ1-1; CDR3nt: TGTGCCAGCAGGGAAAGAACAGGGTATGGCACTGAAGCTTTCTTT; CDR3aa: CASRERTGYGTEAFF
d_gene: -; abundance: -; v_gene: TRBV7-3; j_gene: TRBJ1-1; CDR3nt: TGTGCCAGCAGCTTAGAATACAGACACACTGAAGCTTTCTTT; CDR3aa: CASSLEYRHTEAFF
d_gene: -; abundance: -; v_gene: TRBV5-4; j_gene: TRBJ1-2; CDR3nt: TGTGCCAGCAGCTTGGAGGAGAAGAGGGGCTACACCTTC; CDR3aa: CASSLEEKRGYTF
d_gene: TRBD2; abundance: -; v_gene: TRBV28; j_gene: TRBJ2-5; CDR3nt: TGTGCCAGCAGTTTATATTCGCTAGCGGGAGGGTTAGAGACCCAGTACTTC; CDR3aa: CASSLYSLAGGLETQYF
d_gene: TRBD2; abundance: -; v_gene: TRBV7-8; j_gene: TRBJ2-5; CDR3nt: TGTGCCAGCAGTTCCGGGACTAGCGGGAGCAACCAAGAGACCCAGTACTTC; CDR3aa: CASSSGTSGSNQETQYF
d_gene: TRBD1; abundance: -; v_gene: TRBV18; j_gene: TRBJ1-2; CDR3nt: TGTGCCAGCTCTCCGCAGACAGGGAACTATGGCTACACCTTC; CDR3aa: CASSPQTGNYGYTF
d_gene: TRBD1; abundance: -; v_gene: TRBV4-1; j_gene: TRBJ2-1; CDR3nt: TGCGCCAGCAGCCCCGATTACAGGGGGCTCTACAATGAGCAGTTCTTC; CDR3aa: CASSPDYRGLYNEQFF
d_gene: TRBD1; abundance: -; v_gene: TRBV19; j_gene: TRBJ1-5; CDR3nt: TGTGCCAGTAGAGAAGCGGGACAGGGGGTAATCGAGCCCCAGCATTTT; CDR3aa: CASREAGQGVIEPQHF
d_gene: TRBD2; abundance: -; v_gene: TRBV13; j_gene: TRBJ2-1; CDR3nt: TGTGCCAGCAGCCAGGCCGGGACTAGCGGGAGCCCCCTCTACAATGAGCAGTTCTTC; CDR3aa: CASSQAGTSGSPLYNEQFF
d_gene: TRBD2; abundance: -; v_gene: TRBV7-7; j_gene: TRBJ2-5; CDR3nt: TGTGCTAGCAGCTTAGCGGGCAGCCAAGAGACCCAGTACTTC; CDR3aa: CASSLAGSQETQYF
d_gene: TRBD1; abundance: -; v_gene: TRBV2; j_gene: TRBJ2-7; CDR3nt: TGTGCCAGCAGCCGCGGGGGACAGGGTGCGCGTGAGCAGTACTTC; CDR3aa: CASSRGGQGAREQYF
d_gene: TRBD1; abundance: -; v_gene: TRBV18; j_gene: TRBJ1-1; CDR3nt: TGTGCCAGCTCATGGACAGGGGGCCAGGTTATCACTGAAGCTTTCTTT; CDR3aa: CASSWTGGQVITEAFF
d_gene: -; abundance: -; v_gene: TRBV9; j_gene: TRBJ2-1; CDR3nt: TGTGCCAGCAGCGTAAGAGGGGTCAGCTATAATGAGCAGTTCTTC; CDR3aa: CASSVRGVSYNEQFF
d_gene: -; abundance: once; v_gene: TRBV7-9; j_gene: TRBJ2-1; CDR3nt: TGCGCCAGCAGCCAAGATCACTCGGGGTACAATGAGCAGTTCTTC; CDR3aa: CASSQDHSGYNEQFF